These 6 T cell receptor beta chains originate from one sample sequenced in a study of response to subunit inactivated influenza vaccine. TCRdb re-analysed the RT-PCR reads in MiXCR, keeping a single row per CDR3 protein. The sample consists of approximately 530,000 distinct CDR3 sequences, approximately 7.1% of them appearing once. The material sequenced was PBMCs from blood, taken roughly 24 months after vaccination. Receptor source: a man between 50 and 69 years old who received an inactivated influenza vaccine.

In this sample, this clonotype turned up a few times. The V call is TRBV14, the J call TRBJ2-2; no clear D gene. This CDR3 is built from 16 residues. CDR1 is SGHDN, CDR2 FVKESK, per germline. Between the trimmed V and J ends, which lost 0 bases and 7 bases, there was a span of 15 bases. This CDR3 reads CASSQERPSLGGELFF. CDR3 DNA: TGTGCCAGCAGCCAAGAAAGGCCCAGTTTGGGCGGGGAGCTGTTTTTT.

This clonotype has more than one count but fewer than ten. The chain uses TRBV9 and TRBJ1-2; 7 bases map to TRBD1. The J segment lost 5 bases and the V segment lost 3 bases, leaving 13 bases of the junction unmatched. The germline CDR1 and CDR2 sequences are SGDLS and YYNGEE. The CDR3 sequence is 16 residues long. The CDR3: CASSDKGGNGGYGYTF. CDR3 DNA sequence: TGTGCCAGCAGCGATAAAGGGGGCAATGGGGGATATGGCTACACCTTC.

This clonotype showed up many times. The rearrangement uses TRBV14 and TRBJ2-1, with D possibly called TRBD1 or TRBD2 (6 bases each). The V end lost 3 bases, the J end lost 11 bases, and 8 bases lay between the germline ends. From germline, CDR1 is SGHDN and CDR2 FVKESK. The CDR3 has 11 amino acids. The CDR3 is CASSQGGKQFF. The CDR3, as DNA: TGTGCCAGCAGCCAGGGGGGCAAGCAGTTCTTC.

This clonotype was seen ten or more times. The chain is built from TRBV28 and TRBJ2-1; possible D gene TRBD1, 6 bases. Germline CDR1 is MDHEN and CDR2 is SYDVKM. There are 12 residues in the CDR3. Trimming removed 8 bases at V and 6 bases at J, with 11 bases between. The DNA for the CDR3 is TGTGCCAGCGTCCAGGGGTCCAATGAGCAGTTCTTC. Its protein is CASVQGSNEQFF.

The chain employs TRBV11-1 and TRBJ2-1; weak D call: TRBD2 (6 bases). CDR1 and CDR2 (germline): SGHAT, FQDESV (reference sequence). Trimming pared 1 base from V and 15 bases from J, leaving 16 bases between. The CDR3 length is 13 residues. The CDR3 sequence: CASSLGGAGGVFF. CDR3 DNA: TGTGCCAGCAGCTTAGGGGGCGCCGGGGGAGTGTTCTTC.

This chain connects TRBV6-5 to TRBJ2-5; D is possibly TRBD1 (5 bases). This CDR3 contains 15 residues. Trimming took 0 bases from V and 1 from J, leaving 9 bases between them. CDR1 is MNHEY and CDR2 is SVGAGI in the germline V gene. CDR3 sequence (DNA): TGTGCCAGCAGTTACTCAATCAGGGTCCAAGAGACCCAGTACTTC. Its translation is CASSYSIRVQETQYF.